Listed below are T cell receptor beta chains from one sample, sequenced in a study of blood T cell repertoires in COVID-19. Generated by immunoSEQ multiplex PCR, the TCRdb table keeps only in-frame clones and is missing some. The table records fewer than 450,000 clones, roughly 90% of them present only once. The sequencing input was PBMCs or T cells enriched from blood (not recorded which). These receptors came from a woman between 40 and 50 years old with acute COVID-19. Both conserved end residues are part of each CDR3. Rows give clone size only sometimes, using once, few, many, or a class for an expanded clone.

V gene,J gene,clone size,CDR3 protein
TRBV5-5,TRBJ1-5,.,CASSHDRANQPQHF
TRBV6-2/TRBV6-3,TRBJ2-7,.,CASSYRVASGDYPGEQYF
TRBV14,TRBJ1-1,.,CASSQDGDQAFF
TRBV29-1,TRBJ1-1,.,CSALRGGNTEAFF
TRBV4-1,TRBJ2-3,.,CASSQGSGGGTDTQYF
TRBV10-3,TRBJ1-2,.,CAISENSYGYTF
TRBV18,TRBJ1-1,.,CASSRAGRTEAFF
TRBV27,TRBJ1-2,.,CASILQARGYTF
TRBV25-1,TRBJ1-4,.,CASSESGVNEKLFF
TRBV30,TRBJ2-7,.,CAWSRPQTDEQYF
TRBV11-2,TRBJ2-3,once,CASSPGQGANTDTQYF
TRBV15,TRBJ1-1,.,CATSRDEAGERGAFF
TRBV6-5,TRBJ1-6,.,CASSYRGTDNSPLHF
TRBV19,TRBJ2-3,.,CASSIDREDTQYF
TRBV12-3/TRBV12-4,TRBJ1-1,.,CASTRGQGTEAFF
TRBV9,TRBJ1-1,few,CASSARGGAEAFF
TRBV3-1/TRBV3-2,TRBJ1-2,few,CASSPDSEYGYTF
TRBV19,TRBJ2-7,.,CASSGTRSGVSYEQYF
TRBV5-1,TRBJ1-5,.,CASSSSGQVNQPQHF
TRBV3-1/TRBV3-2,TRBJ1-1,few,CASSRFTGATEAFF
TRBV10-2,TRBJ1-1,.,CASSEYSRGRDTEAFF
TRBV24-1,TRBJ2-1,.,CATSKAGTSGANEQFF
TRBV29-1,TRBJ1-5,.,CSVIQGSNQPQHF
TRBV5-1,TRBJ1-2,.,CASSLGQANYGYTF
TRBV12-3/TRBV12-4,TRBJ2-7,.,CASSFGGQGVTSF
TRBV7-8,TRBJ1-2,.,CASRGQGAGYGYTF